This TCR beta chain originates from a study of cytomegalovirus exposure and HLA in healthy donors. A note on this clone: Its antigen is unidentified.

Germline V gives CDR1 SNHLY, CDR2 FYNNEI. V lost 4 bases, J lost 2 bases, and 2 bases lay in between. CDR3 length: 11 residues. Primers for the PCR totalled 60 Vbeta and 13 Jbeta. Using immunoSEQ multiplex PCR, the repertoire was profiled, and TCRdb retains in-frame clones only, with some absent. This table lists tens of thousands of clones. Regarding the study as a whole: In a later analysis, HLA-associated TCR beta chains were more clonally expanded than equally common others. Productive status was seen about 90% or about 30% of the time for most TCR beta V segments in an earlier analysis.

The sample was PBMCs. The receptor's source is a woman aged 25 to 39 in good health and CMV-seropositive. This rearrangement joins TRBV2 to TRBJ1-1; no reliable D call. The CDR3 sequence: CASSANTEAFF. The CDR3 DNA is TGTGCCAGCAGTGCAAACACTGAAGCTTTCTTT.